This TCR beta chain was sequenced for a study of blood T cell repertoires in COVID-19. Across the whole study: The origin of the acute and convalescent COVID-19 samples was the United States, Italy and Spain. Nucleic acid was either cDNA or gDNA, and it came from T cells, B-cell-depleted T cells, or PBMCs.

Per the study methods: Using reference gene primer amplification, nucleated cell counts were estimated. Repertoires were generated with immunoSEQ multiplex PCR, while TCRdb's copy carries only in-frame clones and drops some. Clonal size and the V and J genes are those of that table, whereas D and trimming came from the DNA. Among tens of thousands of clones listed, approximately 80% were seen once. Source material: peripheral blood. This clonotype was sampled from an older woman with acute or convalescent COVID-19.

CDR3 sequence reads: CATQPGQRNTGELFF. DNA of the CDR3: TGTGCCACCCAACCCGGACAGAGGAACACCGGGGAGCTGTTTTTT. The chain recombines TRBV15 with TRBJ2-2; D is perhaps TRBD1 (6 bases). The V end was cut by 8 bases, the J end by 1 base, with 14 bases between. Germline V gene lookup returns CDR1 LNHNV and CDR2 YYDKDF (reference sequence). This CDR3 has 15 amino acids.